The sequence of this T cell receptor (beta chain) was determined in a study of blood T cell repertoires in COVID-19. Data came from immunoSEQ multiplex PCR; TCRdb stores just in-frame clones and leaves some out. Of roughly 260,000 clones in the sample, about 80% were seen once. On this clone itself: An end of the junction does not agree with germline; a read error may underlie this.

This CDR3 region has 11 residues. The chain combines TRBV12-3 or TRBV12-4 with TRBJ1-2, with 11 bases that match TRBD1. The sequencing sample was made of peripheral blood. This TCR was recovered from a woman of 80 years or more with active or convalescent COVID-19. CDR3 sequence: CASSSGQGASF. The CDR3 DNA is TGTGCCAGCAGTTCTGGACAGGGGGCATCGTTC.